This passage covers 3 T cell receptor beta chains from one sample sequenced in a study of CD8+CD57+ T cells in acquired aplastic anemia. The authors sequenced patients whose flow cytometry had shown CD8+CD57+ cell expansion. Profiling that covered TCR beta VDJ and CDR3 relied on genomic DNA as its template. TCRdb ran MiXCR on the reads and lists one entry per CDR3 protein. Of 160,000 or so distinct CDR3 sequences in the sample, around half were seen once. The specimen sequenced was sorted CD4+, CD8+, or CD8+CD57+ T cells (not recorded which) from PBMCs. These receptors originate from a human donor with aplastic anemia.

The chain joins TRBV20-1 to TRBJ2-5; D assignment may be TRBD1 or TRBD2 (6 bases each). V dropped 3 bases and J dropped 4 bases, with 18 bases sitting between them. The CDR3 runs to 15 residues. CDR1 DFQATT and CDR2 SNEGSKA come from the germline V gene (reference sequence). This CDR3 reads CSASVGGQAIETQYF. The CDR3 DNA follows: TGCAGTGCTAGTGTTGGGGGGCAGGCCATAGAGACCCAGTACTTC.

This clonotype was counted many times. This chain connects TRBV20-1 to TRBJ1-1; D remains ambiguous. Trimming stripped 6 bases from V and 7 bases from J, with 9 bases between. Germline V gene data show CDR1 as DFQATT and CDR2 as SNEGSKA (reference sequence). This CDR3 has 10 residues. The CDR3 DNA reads TGCAGTGCCGGTCGGGGTGAAGCTTTCTTT. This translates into CSAGRGEAFF.

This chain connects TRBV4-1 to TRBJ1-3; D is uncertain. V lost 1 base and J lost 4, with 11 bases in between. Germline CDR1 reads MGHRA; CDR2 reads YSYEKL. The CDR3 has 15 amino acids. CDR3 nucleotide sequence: TGCGCCAGCAGCCAAGTAGGCACTTTGGGAAACACCATATATTTT. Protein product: CASSQVGTLGNTIYF.